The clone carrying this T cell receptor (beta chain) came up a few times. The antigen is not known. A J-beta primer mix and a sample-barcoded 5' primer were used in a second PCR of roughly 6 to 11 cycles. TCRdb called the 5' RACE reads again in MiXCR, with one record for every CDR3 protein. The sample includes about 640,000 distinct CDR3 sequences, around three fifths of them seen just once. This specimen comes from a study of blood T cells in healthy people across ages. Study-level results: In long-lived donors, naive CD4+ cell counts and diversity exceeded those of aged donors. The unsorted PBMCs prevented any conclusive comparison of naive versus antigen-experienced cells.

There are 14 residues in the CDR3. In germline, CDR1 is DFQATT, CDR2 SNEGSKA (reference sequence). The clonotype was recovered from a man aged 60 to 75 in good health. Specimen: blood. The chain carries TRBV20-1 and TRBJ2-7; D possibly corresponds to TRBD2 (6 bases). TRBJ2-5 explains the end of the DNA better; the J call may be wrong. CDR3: CSARERLARETQYF. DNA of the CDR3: TGCAGTGCTAGAGAAAGGCTAGCGAGGGAGACCCAGTACTTC.